The 23 T cell receptor beta chains listed next were all sequenced from one sample in a study of CD8 T cells in ankylosing spondylitis. TCRdb called the 5' RACE reads again in MiXCR, with one record for every CDR3 protein. The sample lists fewer than 250,000 distinct CDR3 sequences; roughly a tenth were seen once. Material for sequencing was blood, either unsorted or a sorted T cell fraction (not recorded which). Every receptor here comes from a male donor with ankylosing spondylitis or in good health (not recorded which).

The CDR3, as DNA: TGCAGTGCTAGAGAAGGCCAGGGGATCTCCTACGAGCAGTACTTC. Amino acids: CSAREGQGISYEQYF. This chain joins TRBV20-1 and TRBJ2-7; D perhaps matches TRBD1 (6 bases). CDR3 length: 15 residues. Germline CDR1 is DFQATT and CDR2 is SNEGSKA (reference sequence). Deletions cut 0 bases from V and 0 bases from J, with 12 bases between.

This clonotype was picked up many times. The rearrangement joins TRBV30 to TRBJ2-5; TRBD2 matches at 7 bases. The CDR3 is made up of 14 amino acids. Germline V lookup: CDR1 GTSNPN, CDR2 SVGIG (reference sequence). With 0 bases clipped from V and 1 base from J, the junction kept 2 bases outside the gene matches. CDR3 coding DNA: TGTGCCTGGAGTGTGGGGGGGATCCAAGAGACCCAGTACTTC. This gives the protein CAWSVGGIQETQYF.

This clonotype has only a few counts. The rearrangement links TRBV4-2 to TRBJ2-7; no reliable D call. Germline V gene data show CDR1 as LGHNA and CDR2 as YNFKEQ. The CDR3 is 13 amino acids. With 0 bases removed from V and 6 bases from J, the gap between germline ends came to 9 bases. The CDR3 reads CASSQEWGSEQYF. CDR3 in DNA: TGTGCCAGCAGCCAAGAGTGGGGTAGCGAGCAGTACTTC.

This clonotype has ten or more counts. The V and J genes are TRBV6-2 or TRBV6-3 and TRBJ2-1; D possibly matches TRBD1 or TRBD2 (5 bases each). The germline V and J ends were trimmed by 4 bases and 16 bases, with 20 bases remaining between them. The CDR3 loop spans 13 amino acids. Germline-derived CDR1 and CDR2 are MNHEY and SVGEGT. CDR3 bases: TGTGCCAGCAGTTTTCAAACCGGGACCACAGGTTTCTTC. Its protein is CASSFQTGTTGFF.

Comments on this clonotype: This may stem from a read error, because a much larger clone lies one nucleotide away. This sequence joins TRBV5-1 and TRBJ2-3, with a tentative D call TRBD1 (5 bases). The CDR3 is 14 amino acids. CDR1 and CDR2 from the germline V gene are SGHRS and YFSETQ. The CDR3 DNA reads TGCGCCAGCAGCTTGGTCCAGGGCACAGCTACGCAGTATTTT. Amino acids: CASSLVQGTATQYF.

This clonotype was counted between two and nine times. V is TRBV12-3 or TRBV12-4 and J is TRBJ2-3; 10 positions agree with TRBD2. The CDR3 loop spans 19 amino acids. V was pared by 2 bases and J by 2 bases, with 13 bases of the junction left unmatched. The CDR3 DNA follows: TGTGCCAGCAGTTTATTCCCCTGGGCTAGCGGGAGCGTCACAGATACGCAGTATTTT. It is translated as CASSLFPWASGSVTDTQYF.

Ten or more counts support this clonotype. The V call is TRBV20-1, the J call TRBJ1-1, with D perhaps TRBD1 (6 bases). Trimming shortened V by 3 bases and J by 0 bases, and 14 bases separated the two germline ends. Germline V CDR1 and CDR2: DFQATT, SNEGSKA (reference sequence). This CDR3 has 15 residues. The CDR3: CSASNDGDMNTEAFF. CDR3 DNA: TGCAGTGCTAGTAATGACGGGGACATGAACACTGAAGCTTTCTTT.

This clonotype was counted ten times or more. The CDR3 coding sequence is TGTGCCAGCAGCAAAGTAGCGGTCCACGAGCAGTACTTC. It is translated as CASSKVAVHEQYF. The V gene is TRBV21-1, the J gene TRBJ2-7; TRBD2, as called in the table, went unchecked against the DNA. TRBV21-1 represents a pseudogene. CDR3 length equals 13 residues.

This chain links TRBV20-1 with TRBJ2-7; the D call may be TRBD1 or TRBD2 (5 bases each). V lost 0 bases to trimming and J lost 0 bases, with 12 bases between them. This CDR3 comprises 15 residues. Germline lookup yields CDR1 DFQATT and CDR2 SNEGSKA (reference sequence). In DNA, the CDR3 is TGCAGTGCTAGAGATCGGGGCTGGAGCTCCTACGAGCAGTACTTC. Encoded protein: CSARDRGWSSYEQYF.

This clonotype was detected only a few times. The V call is TRBV6-1, the J call TRBJ2-7, with a possible D match to TRBD2 (6 bases). V gave up 1 base and J gave up 5 bases, with 12 bases separating them. In germline, CDR1 is MNHNS, CDR2 SASEGT. This CDR3 has 14 amino acids. CDR3 loop: CASSEETSTDEQYF. The DNA for the CDR3 is TGTGCCAGCAGTGAAGAGACTAGTACCGACGAGCAGTACTTC.

This clonotype appeared many times. The chain joins TRBV20-1 to TRBJ2-3; 11 bases are shared with TRBD2. There are 13 residues in the CDR3. V dropped 5 bases and J dropped 6; count of bases not matched to a gene: 4. Per the germline V gene, CDR1 is DFQATT and CDR2 is SNEGSKA (reference sequence). This CDR3 is CSAPSGGTDTQYF. CDR3 DNA: TGCAGTGCTCCTAGCGGGGGGACCGATACGCAGTATTTT.

This clonotype was observed a few times. This chain connects TRBV7-9 to TRBJ1-4, with TRBD1 matching 9 bases. The ends lost 4 bases at V and 8 bases at J; junction bases unmatched: 5. CDR3 length: 14 residues. Per germline, CDR1 SEHNR and CDR2 FQNEAQ (reference sequence). This CDR3 is CASSSGTGWEKLFF. Here the CDR3 DNA reads TGTGCCAGCAGCTCTGGGACAGGGTGGGAAAAACTGTTTTTT.

This clonotype was observed a handful of times. The chain is built from TRBV3-1 and TRBJ2-5; D may be TRBD2 (5 bases). This CDR3 is built from 13 residues. V lost 4 bases to trimming and J lost 4 bases, with 10 bases between them. Germline V gene lookup returns CDR1 LGHDT and CDR2 YNNKEL (reference sequence). The chain's CDR3 is CASSPEVPETQYF. The CDR3 DNA follows: TGTGCCAGCAGCCCGGAGGTTCCAGAGACCCAGTACTTC.

In this sample, this clonotype turned up many times. The genes are TRBV12-3 or TRBV12-4 and TRBJ1-1; D not resolved. This CDR3 comprises 17 residues. Between the trimmed V and J ends, which lost 2 bases and 4 bases, there was a span of 20 bases. Written as DNA, the CDR3 is TGTGCCAGCAGTTTAACGGAAGGGTTGAGGCGCGGCACTGAAGCTTTCTTT. As protein: CASSLTEGLRRGTEAFF.

The table lists this clonotype with many counts. The chain has TRBV5-6 and TRBJ2-5; tentative D call: TRBD1 (6 bases). There are 13 residues in the CDR3. Germline loops: CDR1 SGHDT, CDR2 YYEEEE. V was cut by 2 bases and J by 5 bases, with 10 bases left in between. CDR3 region: CASSLQGGETQYF. CDR3 nucleotides: TGTGCCAGCAGCTTACAGGGTGGTGAGACCCAGTACTTC. The complete variable domain, with remaining parts taken from reference TRBV5-6 and TRBJ2-5, reads DAGVTQSPTHLIKTRGQQVTLRCSPKSGHDTVSWYQQALGQGPQFIFQYYEEEERQRGNFPDRFSGHQFPNYSSELNVNALLLGDSALYLCASSLQGGETQYFGPGTRLLVL.

The CDR3 loop is CASSPSGGSTYEQYF. The CDR3 region has the DNA TGTGCCAGCAGCCCCAGTGGGGGGTCGACCTACGAGCAGTACTTC. The V and J genes are TRBV14 and TRBJ2-7; a possible D gene is TRBD2 (6 bases). CDR3 length equals 15 residues. The ends were cut back, 4 bases at V and 2 bases at J, with 15 bases in the middle. Germline CDR1 and CDR2: SGHDN and FVKESK.

The chain joins TRBV29-1 to TRBJ2-3; D unclear. The CDR3 contains 15 residues. CDR1 is SQVTM and CDR2 is ANQGSEA in the germline V gene. Trimming took off 1 base at V and 6 bases at J, with 17 bases between the two ends. This CDR3 is CSVEAPTFAIDTQYF. CDR3 DNA: TGCAGCGTTGAAGCCCCTACCTTTGCCATTGATACGCAGTATTTT.

This clonotype was counted many times. The genes are TRBV3-1 and TRBJ2-5; D tentatively reads TRBD1 or TRBD2 (5 bases each). This CDR3 region has 14 residues. CDR1 is LGHDT and CDR2 is YNNKEL in the germline V gene (reference sequence). Trimming cost V 4 bases and J 5 bases, with 14 bases left between them. The CDR3 spells CASSRGNRGETQYF. The CDR3 nucleotides read TGTGCCAGCAGCCGGGGCAACCGAGGGGAGACCCAGTACTTC.

This clonotype was seen more than once but under ten times. The chain employs TRBV18 and TRBJ1-6; 8 bases align to TRBD1. Germline V gives CDR1 KGHSH, CDR2 LQKENI. Trimming cost V 5 bases and J 7 bases; bases outside gene matches: 4. The CDR3 is 14 amino acids. CDR3 protein: CASSTTGDNSPLHF. The CDR3 DNA sequence: TGTGCCAGCTCAACGACAGGGGACAATTCACCCCTCCACTTT.

The chain recombines TRBV6-6 with TRBJ2-5; D might be TRBD2 (6 bases). Looked up from germline, CDR1 is MNHNY and CDR2 is SVGAGI (reference sequence). The length of the CDR3 is 14 residues. V was trimmed by 5 bases and J by 5 bases, leaving 15 bases between them. The CDR3 reads CASSPLRGSETQYF. CDR3 nucleotides: TGTGCCAGCAGTCCCCTCCGGGGGTCGGAGACCCAGTACTTC.

This clonotype was recorded at least ten times. The chain combines TRBV12-3 or TRBV12-4 with TRBJ2-5; 8 nucleotides match TRBD1. V lost 4 bases and J lost 1; bases outside the gene matches: 11. This CDR3 comprises 17 residues. The DNA of the CDR3 is TGTGCCAGCAGTTCACTCTCGGACAGGGAAGGCCAAGAGACCCAGTACTTC. Translating gives CASSSLSDREGQETQYF.

This clonotype has at least ten counts. The V gene is TRBV6-1, the J gene TRBJ2-3, with D possibly TRBD1 on 6 matching bases. The germline CDR1 and CDR2 sequences are MNHNS and SASEGT. V shed 5 bases and J shed 0 bases, with 12 bases lying between them. The CDR3 extends over 15 amino acids. As DNA, the CDR3 is TGTGCCAGCAGTCGATCACAGGGCAGCACAGATACGCAGTATTTT. Translated, it gives CASSRSQGSTDTQYF.

This clonotype was observed many times. The V gene is TRBV5-6, the J gene TRBJ2-5; 7 nucleotides match TRBD2. In germline, CDR1 is SGHDT, CDR2 YYEEEE. Losses at the gene ends were 4 bases for V and 7 bases for J; bases not matched to a gene: 10. The CDR3 runs to 14 residues. Here the CDR3 DNA reads TGTGCCAGCAGCCCTTCTAGCGGTCCTGGGACCCAGTACTTC. Amino acids: CASSPSSGPGTQYF.